The 30 T cell receptor beta chains below all came from one sample that was sequenced in a study of chemoradiotherapy in HPV16-positive cancers. Only in-frame clones appear in the TCRdb table, and some are missing; sequencing was by immunoSEQ multiplex PCR. Here the sample spans about 7,900 clones, less than 80% being singletons. The sample was taken from a patient who underwent chemoradiotherapy. The source is a human donor with HPV-associated anogenital cancer.

The V and J genes are TRBV7-8 and TRBJ1-2; D uncertain. Looked up from germline, CDR1 is SGHVS and CDR2 is FQNEAQ. Deletions cut 2 bases from V and 5 bases from J, with 9 bases between. There are 13 residues in the CDR3. The CDR3 DNA sequence: TGTGCCAGCAGCTTACCCCTGGGGTATGGCTACACCTTC. This sequence encodes CASSLPLGYGYTF.

This chain links TRBV28 with TRBJ2-1; possibly TRBD1 for D (5 bases). Germline V gene sequence: CDR1 MDHEN, CDR2 SYDVKM. This CDR3 has 17 residues. Between the trimmed V and J ends, which lost 4 bases and 0 bases, there was a span of 16 bases. CDR3 coding DNA: TGTGCCAGCAGTTCGGCAGGGATTTCAACCTCCTACAATGAGCAGTTCTTC. Translated, it gives CASSSAGISTSYNEQFF.

This clone occurred a few times. V gene TRBV10-1 combines with J gene TRBJ1-2; unclear D gene. Germline V gives CDR1 WNHNN, CDR2 SYGVQD (reference sequence). The CDR3 runs 14 residues. V lost 3 bases, J lost 4 bases, and 12 bases lay in between. The DNA for the CDR3 is TGCGCCAGCAGTGATTCAACGGACGGCTATGGCTACACCTTC. The encoded protein is CASSDSTDGYGYTF.

In this sample, this clone turned up once. This chain connects TRBV21-1 to TRBJ2-7; no check of the table's D call, TRBD2, against the DNA was made. TRBV21-1 constitutes a pseudogene. The CDR3 has 16 residues. The CDR3 reads CASSKVLAGAGYEQYF. CDR3 DNA: TGTGCCAGCAGCAAAGTTTTGGCGGGGGCGGGCTACGAGCAGTACTTC.

This chain links TRBV7-2 with TRBJ2-5; TRBD1 aligns across 7 bases. V lost 5 bases, J lost 1 base, and 1 base stayed unmatched. CDR1 and CDR2 (germline): SGHTA, FQGNSA. The length of the CDR3 is 13 residues. This CDR3 reads CASSRTGQETQYF. The CDR3 nucleotides read TGTGCCAGCAGCCGGACAGGCCAAGAGACCCAGTACTTC.

The gene calls are TRBV19 and TRBJ2-3; D ambiguous. There are 13 residues in the CDR3. Germline V CDR1 and CDR2: LNHDA, SQIVND (reference sequence). The V end was cut by 3 bases, the J end by 2 bases, with 6 bases between. This CDR3 is CASSMGITDTQYF. The CDR3 DNA follows: TGTGCCAGTAGTATGGGAATCACAGATACGCAGTATTTT.

This sequence joins TRBV2 and TRBJ2-5; 8 bases fit TRBD1. CDR1 and CDR2 (germline): SNHLY, FYNNEI. V lost 5 bases to trimming and J lost 5 bases; unmatched junction nucleotides: 10. CDR3 length equals 15 residues. The CDR3 loop is CASSPGTGTLETQYF. The CDR3 DNA follows: TGTGCCAGCAGTCCCGGGACAGGCACCTTGGAGACCCAGTACTTC. The complete variable domain, with remaining parts taken from reference TRBV2 and TRBJ2-5, reads EPEVTQTPSHQVTQMGQEVILRCVPISNHLYFYWYRQILGQKVEFLVSFYNNEISEKSEIFDDQFSVERPDGSNFTLKIRSTKLEDSAMYFCASSPGTGTLETQYFGPGTRLLVL.

The chain recombines TRBV2 with TRBJ2-2, with a possible D match to TRBD2 (5 bases). There are 15 residues in the CDR3. V lost 3 bases and J lost 12, with 20 bases in between. The germline V gene has CDR1 SNHLY and CDR2 FYNNEI. This chain's CDR3 is CASSEGKVAPGKLFF. The CDR3 nucleotides read TGTGCCAGCAGTGAGGGGAAGGTGGCTCCGGGGAAGCTGTTTTTT.

This clone was observed a few times. This chain connects TRBV27 to TRBJ1-1; D is possibly TRBD1 (6 bases). V lost 5 bases to trimming and J lost 5 bases, with 18 bases between them. Germline CDR1 MNHEY, CDR2 SMNVEV (reference sequence). CDR3 size: 15 residues. The CDR3 spells CASSPIQGGGTEAFF. The DNA of the CDR3 is TGTGCCAGCAGTCCAATACAGGGAGGGGGGACTGAAGCTTTCTTT.

V usage is TRBV4-2 and J usage is TRBJ1-3; D may be TRBD1 (5 bases). Germline CDR1 is LGHNA and CDR2 is YNFKEQ. The CDR3 runs to 14 residues. With 1 base removed from V and 2 bases from J, the gap between germline ends came to 6 bases. CDR3 residues: CASSQGGAGNTIYF. The DNA of the CDR3 is TGTGCCAGCAGCCAAGGAGGGGCTGGAAACACCATATATTTT.

The genes are TRBV7-2 and TRBJ2-7; 7 positions agree with TRBD2. V lost 1 base, J lost 5 bases, and 5 bases stayed unmatched. Germline lookup yields CDR1 SGHTA and CDR2 FQGNSA. The CDR3 totals 14 residues. CDR3 residues: CASSLGGSNHEQYF. The CDR3 DNA sequence: TGTGCCAGCAGCTTAGGCGGGAGTAACCACGAGCAGTACTTC.

J is TRBJ1-5 and V is TRBV27; no firm D call. Germline CDR1 is MNHEY and CDR2 is SMNVEV (reference sequence). The V and J ends lost 5 bases and 4 bases respectively, with 6 bases between them. This CDR3 is built from 12 residues. CDR3 DNA sequence: TGTGCCAGCAGTAATGGGAATCAGCCCCAGCATTTT. Residues: CASSNGNQPQHF.

V gene TRBV5-4 combines with J gene TRBJ1-2, with D hard to call. The V gene's germline CDR1 is SGHNT and CDR2 YYREEE (reference sequence). Trimming stripped 4 bases from V and 1 base from J, with 11 bases between. This CDR3 is built from 14 residues. CDR3 sequence reads: CASSREGFNYGYTF. The CDR3 nucleotides read TGTGCCAGCAGCCGAGAAGGGTTTAACTATGGCTACACCTTC.

The chain recombines TRBV6-1 with TRBJ1-5, with no clear D. V was trimmed by 4 bases and J by 0 bases, leaving 13 bases between them. CDR3 length equals 16 residues. Germline V CDR1 and CDR2: MNHNS, SASEGT. The CDR3 is CASSGLSLYSNQPQHF. As DNA, the CDR3 is TGTGCCAGCAGTGGCTTAAGCCTATATAGCAATCAGCCCCAGCATTTT.

The chain has TRBV7-2 and TRBJ2-1; perhaps TRBD2 as D (7 bases). V gave up 5 bases and J gave up 2 bases, with 16 bases separating them. This CDR3 has 16 amino acids. CDR1 SGHTA and CDR2 FQGNSA come from the germline V gene. CDR3 DNA: TGTGCCAGCAGCGAATGGGCCGGGGGGCCCTACAATGAGCAGTTCTTC. It specifies CASSEWAGGPYNEQFF.

The CDR3 sequence: CAITRGLNTEAFF. The CDR3, as DNA: TGTGCAATAACGAGAGGGCTTAACACTGAAGCTTTCTTT. The V gene is TRBV14, the J gene TRBJ1-1; D ambiguous. Germline CDR1 SGHDN, CDR2 FVKESK. CDR3 length: 13 amino acids.

The chain links TRBV21-1 to TRBJ2-7; TRBD1 is taken as the D call from the table, unchecked against the DNA. TRBV21-1 is a pseudogene locus. The CDR3 length is 16 residues. The CDR3 sequence is CASITESRDRKYEQYF. The CDR3 nucleotides read TGTGCCAGCATTACTGAAAGCCGGGACAGAAAATACGAGCAGTACTTC.

V and J are TRBV6-6 and TRBJ1-1; D not certain. CDR1 MNHNY and CDR2 SVGAGI come from the germline V gene (reference sequence). The CDR3 runs to 12 residues. Between the trimmed V and J ends, which lost 8 bases and 2 bases, there was a span of 9 bases. The CDR3 bases are TGTGCCAGCCTTGACGGAAACACTGAAGCTTTCTTT. Translating gives CASLDGNTEAFF.

This clone was picked up one time. The chain joins TRBV7-2 to TRBJ2-5, with 9 bases aligning to TRBD2. With V trimmed by 4 bases and J by 5 bases, 11 bases remained unmatched. Germline CDR1 and CDR2: SGHTA and FQGNSA. The CDR3 length is 16 residues. The CDR3 bases are TGTGCCAGCAGCTCACTTTCGCGGGGGGGCATGGAGACCCAGTACTTC. Protein sequence: CASSSLSRGGMETQYF.

The chain links TRBV4-1 to TRBJ2-7, with unresolved D. The germline V and J ends were trimmed by 1 base and 3 bases, with 10 bases remaining between them. CDR1 and CDR2 (germline): MGHRA, YSYEKL. The CDR3 runs 14 residues. CDR3 loop: CASSQGPSNYEQYF. DNA of the CDR3: TGCGCCAGCAGCCAAGGTCCCTCCAACTACGAGCAGTACTTC.

V gene TRBV18 combines with J gene TRBJ1-1, with no clear D. The length of the CDR3 is 14 residues. V lost 3 bases, J lost 1 base, and 9 bases lay in between. In germline, CDR1 is KGHSH, CDR2 LQKENI. CDR3 region: CASSPRIENTEAFF. The CDR3, as DNA: TGTGCCAGCTCACCGAGGATCGAGAACACTGAAGCTTTCTTT.

This clone was detected once. This chain connects TRBV7-9 to TRBJ2-1; D is unclear. The CDR3 extends over 12 amino acids. CDR1 is SEHNR, CDR2 FQNEAQ, per germline (reference sequence). V dropped 2 bases and J dropped 4 bases, with 3 bases sitting between them. For the CDR3, the DNA is TGTGCCAGCAGCTTACAATACAATGAGCAGTTCTTC. Translating it yields CASSLQYNEQFF.

The chain employs TRBV15 and TRBJ1-1, with 7 bases lining up with TRBD1. Germline V gives CDR1 LNHNV, CDR2 YYDKDF (reference sequence). This CDR3 region has 15 residues. After removal of 3 bases from V and 1 base from J, the junction contained 5 bases not matched to a gene. This chain's CDR3 is CATSRARGGNTEAFF. The CDR3 nucleotides read TGTGCCACCAGCAGGGCCAGGGGGGGGAACACTGAAGCTTTCTTT.

There are a few counts of this clone. V gene TRBV7-8 combines with J gene TRBJ1-1; 7 bases match TRBD1. The germline CDR1 and CDR2 sequences are SGHVS and FQNEAQ. After removal of 5 bases from V and 4 bases from J, the junction contained 7 bases not matched to a gene. The CDR3 consists of 14 residues. CDR3 nucleotides: TGTGCCAGCAGCCCAGGGGGGGGTGGCACTGAAGCTTTCTTT. The encoded protein is CASSPGGGGTEAFF.

This clone appeared a few times. This chain joins TRBV7-2 and TRBJ2-5; D not certain. The CDR3 contains 12 residues. Between the trimmed V and J ends, which lost 4 bases and 7 bases, there was a span of 10 bases. Looked up from germline, CDR1 is SGHTA and CDR2 is FQGNSA. Here the CDR3 DNA reads TGTGCCAGCAGCTCTGACGGGTGGACCCAGTACTTC. Its protein is CASSSDGWTQYF.

The chain combines TRBV18 with TRBJ2-1; 8 nucleotides match TRBD2. Germline values: CDR1 KGHSH, CDR2 LQKENI. Trimming at V came to 0 bases and at J to 8 bases, leaving 3 bases not matched to a gene. This CDR3 is built from 14 residues. CDR3 sequence (DNA): TGTGCCAGCTCACCACCGGCGGGGGGCGATGAGCAGTTCTTC. Translating gives CASSPPAGGDEQFF.

The chain couples TRBV28 to TRBJ2-7; 7 positions match TRBD1. From germline, CDR1 is MDHEN and CDR2 SYDVKM. V lost 5 bases to trimming and J lost 4 bases; unmatched junction nucleotides: 5. The CDR3 contains 13 residues. CDR3 region: CASSAGTEYEQYF. In DNA, the CDR3 is TGTGCCAGCAGTGCCGGGACAGAATACGAGCAGTACTTC. The full variable domain, in which reference TRBV28 and TRBJ2-7 provide the parts outside the CDR3, is DVKVTQSSRYLVKRTGEKVFLECVQDMDHENMFWYRQDPGLGLRLIYFSYDVKMKEKGDIPEGYSVSREKKERFSLILESASTNQTSMYLCASSAGTEYEQYFGPGTRLTVT.

This rearrangement joins TRBV4-2 to TRBJ2-3, with D uncertain. With 5 bases removed from V and 0 bases from J, the gap between germline ends came to 15 bases. This CDR3 comprises 16 residues. CDR1 is LGHNA, CDR2 YNFKEQ, per germline. CDR3 amino acids: CASSSTVVTSTDTQYF. Here the CDR3 DNA reads TGTGCCAGCAGCTCTACTGTAGTTACTAGCACAGATACGCAGTATTTT.

This chain uses TRBV5-6 with TRBJ1-1; D is undetermined. Germline V CDR1 and CDR2: SGHDT, YYEEEE. CDR3 size: 15 residues. Trimming took off 4 bases at V and 2 bases at J, with 15 bases between the two ends. The CDR3 region has the DNA TGTGCCAGCAGCCCTGGGGTACGGGTAAACACTGAAGCTTTCTTT. Translated: CASSPGVRVNTEAFF.

The V gene is TRBV5-1, the J gene TRBJ2-1; 9 bases align to TRBD2. The CDR3 contains 18 residues. Per germline, CDR1 SGHRS and CDR2 YFSETQ. The V and J ends lost 2 bases and 8 bases, in that order; junction bases with no gene match: 17. Here the CDR3 reads CASSFPSSGKTIVDEQFF. CDR3 bases: TGCGCCAGCAGCTTCCCTTCTAGCGGGAAAACCATCGTCGATGAGCAGTTCTTC.